This TCR beta chain stems from a study of T cell responses to AZD1222 COVID-19 vaccine. Study-wide results and limits: Close to half of spike-specific TCRs reportedly recognize unmutated variant regions. There were vaccine-associated CD4 TCRs across spike, dominant at 160-218 and 743-854.

Assay: immunoSEQ multiplex PCR; the TCRdb copy retains only in-frame clones and omits some. The data contain some 120,000 clones, 90% of them singletons. Looked up from germline, CDR1 is SNHLY and CDR2 is FYNNEI. This CDR3 is 12 amino acids long. Trimming removed 3 bases from V and 10 bases from J, with 9 bases in between. Details on this clone: Its antigen is as yet unknown.

The source material was peripheral blood, sampled on day 0 of AZD1222 vaccination. The sequence derives from an adult in good health. The V gene is TRBV2, the J gene TRBJ2-2; D is ambiguous. The CDR3 here is CASSDALVELFF. CDR3 bases: TGTGCCAGCAGTGATGCGTTGGTGGAGCTGTTTTTT.